This T cell receptor beta chain was captured in a study of cytotoxic CD8 clonotypes in ibrutinib-treated CLL. Study background: A mean of around 270,000 productive templates and tens of thousands of productive rearrangements was obtained per sample.

Target depth was 1 in 200,000 to 1 in 1 million T cells, about 10x per clonotype. Some clones are missing from TCRdb's copy, which holds only in-frame ones; the method was immunoSEQ multiplex PCR. The sample lists some 100,000 clones; roughly 60% were seen once. CDR3 length equals 16 residues. After removal of 5 bases from V and 4 bases from J, the junction contained 9 bases not matched to a gene. Germline lookup yields CDR1 MDHEN and CDR2 SYDVKM. For this clone: Its antigen is unknown.

Whole-study findings and limits: Increased clonality at ibrutinib response gave way to a return toward baseline at progression.

The sequenced sample was PBMCs, obtained after 24 months of ibrutinib treatment. This TCR was sampled from a human donor with chronic lymphocytic leukemia. This chain links TRBV28 with TRBJ2-3; 10 bases line up with TRBD2. For the CDR3, the DNA is TGTGCCAGCAGTATCATAGCGGGGGGCGCCGCAGATACGCAGTATTTT. It yields the protein CASSIIAGGAADTQYF.